This T cell receptor beta chain was sequenced during a study of blood T cell repertoires in COVID-19 (dated by TCRdb to 2018 to 2020). With regard to the full study: Samples covering the acute and convalescent phases of COVID-19 were provided by collaborators in the United States, Italy and Spain. The material from the prospective study consisted of cDNA or gDNA derived from T cells, B-cell-depleted T cells, or PBMCs. Deeply sampled blood TCRbeta repertoires from subjects exposed to, actively infected with, or recovered from COVID-19 were included in the dataset. The repertoires were released in a freely available public database meant as a resource for research on the immune response to SARS-CoV-2. Samples were obtained from the ongoing ImmuneRACE study (first 160 participants) and from approximately 1,200 subjects provided by 6 global collaborators. Sample metadata almost always included a de-identified subject ID, COVID-19 status, age in years and sex. Where available, HLA class I and class II types were obtained from metadata supplied by the sample provider rather than from assay-based typing.

A word on this clone: Its recognized antigen is unknown. Qualities for individual bases were not recorded, and no much larger clone is one base off.

The study at large found these results: How much clinical and demographic metadata was included differed by source and by participant, and the metadata was provided uncurated.

V and J lose 0 bases and 4 bases, and a span of 12 bases separates them. For CDR1 and CDR2, the germline V gene lists MNHEY and SVGEGT. From the cysteine through the phenylalanine, the CDR3 covers 15 amino acids. Just CDR3 DNA is preserved here, 45 bases in frame from base 1. TCRbeta CDR3 regions were amplified from genomic DNA by means of the immunoSEQ Assay, a bias-controlled multiplex PCR. From the authors' description of their analysis: Nucleated cell counts per sample were estimated from amplification of reference gene primers within the assay. To quantify the absolute abundance of each unique TCRbeta CDR3 rearrangement, sequence reads were collapsed and filtered. For each sample, productive Simpson clonality was calculated as the square root of Simpson's diversity index over productive rearrangements. TCRdb holds this immuneACCESS table with in-frame rearrangements only. Some clones are missing; in checked studies, unresolved V genes explain under half, and the rest has no known cause. V and J calls and clone size are as listed in that table; D and trimming were resolved from the DNA. Within this sample are 170,000 or so clones, with more than 90% of them counted one time only. The ten biggest clones cover 0.53% of the sample.

The collaborating institutions used their own protocols to collect whole blood in K2EDTA tubes. Collaborator samples were shipped for TCRbeta analysis as frozen whole blood, isolated PBMCs, or DNA extracted from either sample type. The V gene is TRBV6-2 or TRBV6-3 and the J gene is TRBJ1-2, and perhaps TRBD1 as D gene, on 6 matching bases. The sequenced sample consisted of peripheral blood. The clonotype comes from a man aged 45 to 65 with acute or convalescent COVID-19. At the DNA level, the sequence is TGTGCCAGCAGTTACTCCCGGACAGCAACCTATGGCTACACCTTC. Its coded protein is CASSYSRTATYGYTF.